This record concerns one T cell receptor (beta chain) sequence. The V gene lost 1 base and the J gene lost 7 bases, with 7 bases spanning the gap. In germline, CDR1 is SGHVS, CDR2 FNYEAQ. This CDR3 has 13 residues. The sample originates from a study of tumor-infiltrating lymphocytes in oesophageal squamous cell carcinoma. TCRdb recomputed calls from the PCR reads with MiXCR, one row per CDR3 protein. Of fewer than 11,000 distinct CDR3 sequences listed, approximately 59% are singletons. The sequence came from a male donor with esophageal squamous cell carcinoma. Sequencing used esophageal tumor tissue. This sequence joins TRBV7-6 and TRBJ1-4, with D unresolved. CDR3 loop: CASSLGWPEKLFF. For the CDR3, the DNA is TGTGCCAGCAGCTTAGGCTGGCCTGAAAAACTGTTTTTT.